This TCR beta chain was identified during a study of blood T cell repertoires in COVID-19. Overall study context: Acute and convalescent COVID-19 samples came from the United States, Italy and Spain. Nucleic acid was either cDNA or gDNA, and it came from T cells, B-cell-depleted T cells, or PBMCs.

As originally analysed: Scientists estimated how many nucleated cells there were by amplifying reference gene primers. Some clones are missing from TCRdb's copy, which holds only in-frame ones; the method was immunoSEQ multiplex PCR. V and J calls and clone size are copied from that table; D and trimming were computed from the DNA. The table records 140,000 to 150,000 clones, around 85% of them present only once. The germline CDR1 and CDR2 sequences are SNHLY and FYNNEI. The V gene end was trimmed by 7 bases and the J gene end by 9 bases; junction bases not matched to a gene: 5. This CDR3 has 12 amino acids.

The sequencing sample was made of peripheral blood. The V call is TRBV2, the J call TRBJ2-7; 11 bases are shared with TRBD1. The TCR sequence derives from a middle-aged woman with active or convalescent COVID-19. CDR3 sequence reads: CASTPGQGVQYF. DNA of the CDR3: TGTGCCAGCACTCCGGGACAGGGGGTGCAGTACTTC.